Each of the 3 T cell receptor beta chains below was sequenced from the same sample in a study of technical replicates of blood from a few donors. TCRdb's table, derived via immunoSEQ multiplex PCR, lists solely in-frame clones and lacks some. The sample includes under 85,000 clones, 96% of them seen just once. What was sequenced was T cells isolated from PBMCs. All receptors derive from a human donor in good health.

The chain employs TRBV6-4 and TRBJ2-1, with TRBD2 matching over 10 bases. Trimming at V came to 7 bases and at J to 5 bases, leaving 8 bases not matched to a gene. Germline CDR1 reads MRHNA; CDR2 reads SNTAGT. This CDR3 contains 15 residues. The CDR3 nucleotides read TGTGCCAGCACCCTCGAAGCGGGAGGGAACAATGAGCAGTTCTTC. As protein: CASTLEAGGNNEQFF.

This clone has just one count. The chain uses TRBV4-3 and TRBJ2-2; TRBD2 matches at 9 bases. The CDR3 covers 17 residues. Germline V gives CDR1 LGHNA, CDR2 YSLEER. The V segment lost 3 bases and the J segment 8 bases; nucleotides outside the gene matches: 13. CDR3 sequence (DNA): TGCGCCAGCAGCCACCCCGGGACTAGCTACGGTTTGGGGGAGCTGTTTTTT. Its translation is CASSHPGTSYGLGELFF.

The chain joins TRBV28 to TRBJ1-1; the D gene is possibly TRBD1 (6 bases). This CDR3 is built from 17 residues. The V and J ends lost 3 bases and 0 bases respectively, with 17 bases between them. Germline V CDR1 and CDR2: MDHEN, SYDVKM. CDR3 coding DNA: TGTGCCAGCAGTTTTCCAACACAAGGACAGTTGAACACTGAAGCTTTCTTT. This translates into CASSFPTQGQLNTEAFF.